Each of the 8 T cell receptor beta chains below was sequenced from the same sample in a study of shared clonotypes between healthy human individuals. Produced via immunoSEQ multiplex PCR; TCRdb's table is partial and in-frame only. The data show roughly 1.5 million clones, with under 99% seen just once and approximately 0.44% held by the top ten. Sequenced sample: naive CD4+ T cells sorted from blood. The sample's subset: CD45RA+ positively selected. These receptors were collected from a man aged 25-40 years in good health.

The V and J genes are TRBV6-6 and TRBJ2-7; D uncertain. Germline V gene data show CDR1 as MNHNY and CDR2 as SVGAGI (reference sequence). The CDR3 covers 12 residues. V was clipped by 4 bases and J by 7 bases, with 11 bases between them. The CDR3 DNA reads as TGTGCCAGCAGTTTGCCCGGTTGGGAGCAGTACTTC. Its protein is CASSLPGWEQYF.

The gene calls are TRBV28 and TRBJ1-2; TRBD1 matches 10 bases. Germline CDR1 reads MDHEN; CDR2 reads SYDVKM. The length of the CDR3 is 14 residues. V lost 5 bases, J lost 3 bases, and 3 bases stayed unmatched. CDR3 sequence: CASSTGQGDYGYTF. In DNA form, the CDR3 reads TGTGCCAGCAGTACAGGACAGGGGGACTATGGCTACACCTTC.

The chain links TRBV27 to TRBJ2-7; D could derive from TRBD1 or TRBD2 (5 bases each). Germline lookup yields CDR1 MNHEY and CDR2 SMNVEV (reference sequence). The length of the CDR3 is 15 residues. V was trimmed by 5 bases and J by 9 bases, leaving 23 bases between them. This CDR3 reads CASSLSRDAPYGQYF. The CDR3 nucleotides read TGTGCCAGCAGTCTCTCCCGGGACGCTCCGTATGGGCAGTACTTC.

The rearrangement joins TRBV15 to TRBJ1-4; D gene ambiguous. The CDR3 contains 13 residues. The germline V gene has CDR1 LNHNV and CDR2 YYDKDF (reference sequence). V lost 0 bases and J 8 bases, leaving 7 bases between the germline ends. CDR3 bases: TGTGCCACCAGCAGAGATATAGACGAAAAACTGTTTTTT. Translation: CATSRDIDEKLFF.

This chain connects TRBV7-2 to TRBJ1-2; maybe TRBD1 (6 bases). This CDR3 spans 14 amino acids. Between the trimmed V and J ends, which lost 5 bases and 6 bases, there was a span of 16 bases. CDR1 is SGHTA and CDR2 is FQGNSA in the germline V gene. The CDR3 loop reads CASSSPSGDHGYTF. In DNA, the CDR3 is TGTGCCAGCAGCAGCCCTTCAGGGGACCATGGCTACACCTTC.

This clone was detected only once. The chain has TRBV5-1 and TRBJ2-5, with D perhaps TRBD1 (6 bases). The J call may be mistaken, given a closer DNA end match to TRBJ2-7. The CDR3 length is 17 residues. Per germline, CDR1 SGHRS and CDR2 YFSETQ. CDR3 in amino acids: CASSLAAGDISSYEQYF. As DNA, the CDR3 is TGCGCCAGCAGCTTAGCGGCAGGGGATATTAGTTCCTACGAGCAGTACTTC.

The chain's CDR3 is CASSPGVGGKNTIYF. The CDR3 coding sequence is TGTGCCAGCAGCCCCGGCGTTGGGGGGAAAAACACCATATATTTT. The J gene is TRBJ1-3, the V gene TRBV7-6, with a weak D call TRBD1 (5 bases). Trimming cost V 5 bases and J 6 bases, with 17 bases left between them. CDR1 is SGHVS, CDR2 FNYEAQ, per germline. CDR3 length: 15 residues.

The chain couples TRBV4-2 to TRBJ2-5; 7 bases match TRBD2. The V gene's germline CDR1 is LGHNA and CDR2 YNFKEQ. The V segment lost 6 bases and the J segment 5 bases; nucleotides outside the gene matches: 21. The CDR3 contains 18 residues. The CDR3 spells CASSPSGLADLAFETQYF. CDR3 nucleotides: TGTGCCAGCAGTCCAAGTGGGCTAGCGGACCTCGCATTTGAGACCCAGTACTTC.